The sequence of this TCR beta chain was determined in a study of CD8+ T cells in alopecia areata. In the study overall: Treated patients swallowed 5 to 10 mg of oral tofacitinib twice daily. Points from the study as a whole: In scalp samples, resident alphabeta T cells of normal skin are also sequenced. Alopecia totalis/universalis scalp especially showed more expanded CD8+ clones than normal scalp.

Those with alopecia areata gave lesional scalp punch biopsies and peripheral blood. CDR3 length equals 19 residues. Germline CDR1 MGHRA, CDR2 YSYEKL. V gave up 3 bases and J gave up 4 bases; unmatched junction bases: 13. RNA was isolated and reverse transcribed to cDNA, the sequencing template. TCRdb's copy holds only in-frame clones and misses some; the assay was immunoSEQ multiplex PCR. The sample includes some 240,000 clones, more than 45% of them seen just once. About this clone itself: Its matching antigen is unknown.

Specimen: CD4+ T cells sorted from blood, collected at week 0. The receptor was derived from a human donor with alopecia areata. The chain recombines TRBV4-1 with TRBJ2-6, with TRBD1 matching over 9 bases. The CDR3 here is CASSQAWDRVVAGANVLTF. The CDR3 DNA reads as TGCGCCAGCAGCCAGGCCTGGGACAGGGTGGTTGCGGGGGCCAACGTCCTGACTTTC.